Described below is a single TCR beta chain sequence and its context. The antigen it binds to is not known. The sample holds no much larger clone one base away, and base qualities are not on file. Library creation used the immunoSEQ multiplex PCR assay. On the study's bioinformatics: A statistical classification framework was built for diagnosing cytomegalovirus status from the catalog of TCR beta chain sequences. TCRdb retrieved this table from immuneACCESS and kept in-frame rearrangements only. Not all clones are present; in checked studies, unresolved V genes account for under half, and no reason is known for the remainder. Clone size and the V and J calls come from that table; the DNA yielded D and trimming. Counted in this sample were around 300,000 clones; 70% to 90% of them appeared once. The ten top clones hold around 0.91% of the sample. The data are from a study of cytomegalovirus exposure and HLA in healthy donors (dated by TCRdb to about 2017). The study in broad terms: According to a later analysis, the roughly 130 validation repertoires were produced on the same platform as the approximately 610 repertoires of the first cohort. In addition to the first cohort of 650 to 800 subjects, a separate validation cohort of approximately 130 different subjects was used. To predict cytomegalovirus infection status, the study combined high-throughput TCR immunosequencing, statistical association of individual TCRs with disease status, and machine learning. The study was designed to test whether signatures of past pathogen exposure could be identified by cataloging public T cell receptors.

The full study reports these points: The classifier was reported to diagnose cytomegalovirus status with high specificity and sensitivity in both the original and validation cohorts. The study listed 150 to 200 TCR beta chains as associated with cytomegalovirus. While some public TCRs were present in many individuals, most TCR sequences turned up only very rarely across donors. Subsequent analysis determined that TCRs grouped into clusters in the first cohort also showed a tendency toward co-occurrence across the roughly 130 validation repertoires, and 85% to 95% of cluster scores exceeded 0. A few of the identified cytomegalovirus-associated TCR beta chains were confirmed in vitro to be specific for cytomegalovirus antigens. The authors suggested that the approach could potentially be extended to other disease states and immunological phenotypes. The validation cohort had no HLA typing available for a later analysis, so co-occurrence within that cohort was assessed over all 130 or so repertoires.

Donors formed part of the validation cohort, which comprised fewer than 150 subjects and was distinct from the first cohort of 550 to 850 subjects. Sequenced: PBMCs. The clonotype was recovered from a man aged 25 to 45 in good health and CMV-seronegative.

The CDR3 here reads CASSLQTGYEQYF. In nucleotides, the sequence is TGCGCCAGCAGCCTCCAGACAGGTTACGAGCAGTACTTC. The rearrangement joined TRBV4-1 to TRBJ2-7; TRBD1 is a possible D gene, resting on 6 matching bases. The CDR3 measures 13 amino acids from cysteine to phenylalanine. Only the CDR3 portion is preserved as DNA: 39 bases, with reading frame beginning at the first base. CDR1 and CDR2 were assigned from the germline V gene as MGHRA and YSYEKL. V sheds 4 bases and J sheds 4 bases, leaving 11 bases between their ends.